Each of the 5 T cell receptor beta chains below was sequenced from the same sample in a study of cytomegalovirus exposure and HLA in healthy donors. Use of 60 Vbeta and 13 Jbeta primers characterized the PCR. Method: immunoSEQ multiplex PCR; TCRdb's copy keeps in-frame clones and lacks some. This table holds over 100,000 clones, 63% found once. Sequencing was done on a sample of PBMCs. The source is a middle-aged man in good health and CMV-seropositive.

The chain recombines TRBV6-5 with TRBJ1-1, with D tentatively TRBD1 (6 bases). The V and J ends lost 2 bases and 4 bases respectively, with 14 bases between them. CDR3 length equals 15 residues. Germline V lookup: CDR1 MNHEY, CDR2 SVGAGI. The CDR3 region has the DNA TGTGCCAGCAGTTACGGGGGGGGGCGCGTCACTGAAGCTTTCTTT. Translation: CASSYGGGRVTEAFF.

V usage is TRBV7-8 and J usage is TRBJ2-5; tentatively, D is TRBD1 (6 bases). CDR1 is SGHVS, CDR2 FQNEAQ, per germline. The CDR3 runs 14 residues. Trimming removed 5 bases at V and 4 bases at J, with 14 bases between. As DNA, the CDR3 is TGTGCCAGCAGCCCAAGACAGGCCCCAGAGACCCAGTACTTC. Translating gives CASSPRQAPETQYF.

Concerning this clone itself: The junction differs from germline at one of its ends, possibly a read error. This chain joins TRBV7-7 and TRBJ2-5, with a possible D match to TRBD1 (5 bases). The CDR3 contains 15 residues. Germline assignment: CDR1 SSHAT and CDR2 FNYEAQ (reference sequence). CDR3 in amino acids: CASSLVQGRGETQYF. As DNA, the CDR3 is TGTGCTAGCAGCTTAGTCCAGGGAAGGGGAGAGACCCAGTACTTC.

In its sample, this clone was seen a few times. This chain connects TRBV27 to TRBJ2-1; 7 nucleotides match TRBD1. Germline loops: CDR1 MNHEY, CDR2 SMNVEV (reference sequence). The length of the CDR3 is 13 residues. J was trimmed by 5 bases and V by 5 bases; bases with no gene match: 3. The CDR3 region is CASSHGTDNEQFF. The CDR3 bases are TGTGCCAGCAGTCACGGGACAGACAATGAGCAGTTCTTC.

J is TRBJ2-3 and V is TRBV11-2; 9 positions agree with TRBD1. Germline V lookup: CDR1 SGHAT, CDR2 FQNNGV. The V gene end was trimmed by 5 bases and the J gene end by 5 bases; junction bases not matched to a gene: 8. The CDR3 has 15 amino acids. The CDR3 loop reads CASSTHRGRRDTQYF. Here the CDR3 DNA reads TGTGCCAGCAGCACGCACAGGGGGCGCAGAGATACGCAGTATTTT. The full variable domain, in which reference TRBV11-2 and TRBJ2-3 provide the parts outside the CDR3, is EAGVAQSPRYKIIEKRQSVAFWCNPISGHATLYWYQQILGQGPKLLIQFQNNGVVDDSQLPKDRFSAERLKGVDSTLKIQPAKLEDSAVYLCASSTHRGRRDTQYFGPGTRLTVL.